Listed below are T cell receptor beta chains from one sample, sequenced in a study of T-cell reconstitution after alpha-beta-depleted transplantation in children. TCRdb itself ran the PCR reads through MiXCR, one entry per CDR3 protein. Counted here are around 420,000 distinct CDR3 sequences, around 16% occurring once; the ten biggest clones make up approximately 28%. The sequenced sample was PBMCs, mostly from graft donor cells, obtained 360 days after TCRalphabeta/CD19-depleted stem cell transplant. The receptors originated from a boy under two years old who had a stem cell transplant for Wiskott-Aldrich syndrome, so the T cells may come from the graft donor. The CDR3 runs from the conserved cysteine through the conserved F or W. Each record gives: CDR3 length, J gene, V gene, CDR3 protein.

length: 15; J: TRBJ2-3; V: TRBV10-3; CDR3: CASTLAGASTDTQYF
length: 19; J: TRBJ2-1; V: TRBV11-1; CDR3: CASSPPLWAAGFSYNEQFF
length: 13; J: TRBJ2-1; V: TRBV7-2; CDR3: CASSLEHWQGQFF
length: 14; J: TRBJ2-5; V: TRBV27; CDR3: CASSLQGGFETQYF
length: 17; J: TRBJ2-1; V: TRBV7-6; CDR3: CASSLGIAGGLYNEQFF
length: 17; J: TRBJ2-2; V: TRBV4-3; CDR3: CASSSPDAMMNTGELFF
length: 14; J: TRBJ2-5; V: TRBV29-1; CDR3: CSARDIRPQETQYF
length: 14; J: TRBJ2-7; V: TRBV12-3/TRBV12-4; CDR3: CASSFGGDPYEQYF
length: 15; J: TRBJ2-2; V: TRBV6-1; CDR3: CASRRTGANTGELFF
length: 15; J: TRBJ2-7; V: TRBV9; CDR3: CASSVRDRSSYEQYF
length: 17; J: TRBJ1-1; V: TRBV5-1; CDR3: CASSPWTGRIMNTEAFF
length: 11; J: TRBJ1-3; V: TRBV28; CDR3: CASTSGNTIYF
length: 15; J: TRBJ1-6; V: TRBV25-1; CDR3: CASREGATYNSPLHF
length: 13; J: TRBJ1-5; V: TRBV4-1; CDR3: CASSQGKEQPQHF
length: 14; J: TRBJ1-1; V: TRBV6-5; CDR3: CASSHSSEGTEAFF
length: 16; J: TRBJ2-4; V: TRBV7-9; CDR3: CASSLGQGRAKNIQYF
length: 15; J: TRBJ2-4; V: TRBV11-2; CDR3: CASSPRLAIGDIQYF
length: 17; J: TRBJ2-3; V: TRBV12-3/TRBV12-4; CDR3: CASSLSARGRFTDTQYF
length: 17; J: TRBJ1-4; V: TRBV6-2/TRBV6-3; CDR3: CASSYISTSGMDEKLFF
length: 17; J: TRBJ2-2; V: TRBV6-5; CDR3: CASSYPSGTGNTGELFF
length: 12; J: TRBJ2-3; V: TRBV11-2; CDR3: CASSISGNTQYF
length: 14; J: TRBJ2-5; V: TRBV28; CDR3: CASTLTSGEETQYF
length: 15; J: TRBJ2-2; V: TRBV27; CDR3: CASSYTGLYTGELFF
length: 14; J: TRBJ1-2; V: TRBV20-1; CDR3: CSALVRDRDYGYTF
length: 14; J: TRBJ2-5; V: TRBV5-1; CDR3: CASSFGLAEETQYF
length: 13; J: TRBJ1-2; V: TRBV20-1; CDR3: CSARPGANYGYTF
length: 15; J: TRBJ2-5; V: TRBV6-5; CDR3: CASSYTRGGAETQYF
length: 10; J: TRBJ2-1; V: TRBV20-1; CDR3: CSAGRDGQFF
length: 14; J: TRBJ2-1; V: TRBV13; CDR3: CASQGQGDPIEQFF
length: 13; J: TRBJ2-7; V: TRBV12-3/TRBV12-4; CDR3: CASSPTGLSEQYF
length: 11; J: TRBJ2-7; V: TRBV2; CDR3: CASIAGYEQYF
length: 13; J: TRBJ2-3; V: TRBV9; CDR3: CASSVSGTDTQYF
length: 16; J: TRBJ2-4; V: TRBV7-9; CDR3: CASSLGQDLAKNIQYF
length: 18; J: TRBJ1-2; V: TRBV11-1; CDR3: CASSLVGPGEKEGYGYTF
length: 18; J: TRBJ2-5; V: TRBV5-1; CDR3: CASRRFSGAVAVQETQYF
length: 12; J: TRBJ2-1; V: TRBV12-3/TRBV12-4; CDR3: CASSPRLADQFF
length: 17; J: TRBJ2-3; V: TRBV9; CDR3: CASSTRGLSGPRDTQYF
length: 14; J: TRBJ2-7; V: TRBV12-3/TRBV12-4; CDR3: CASSATGFTYEQYF
length: 16; J: TRBJ2-1; V: TRBV6-1; CDR3: CASKSSGPSSYNEQFF